This T cell receptor (beta chain) was captured by sequencing in a study of blood T cell repertoires in COVID-19. Study context: Acute and convalescent COVID-19 specimens originated in the United States, Italy and Spain.

This CDR3 region has 14 residues. Per the germline V gene, CDR1 is LGHDT and CDR2 is YNNKEL (reference sequence). V lost 5 bases and J 1 base, leaving 11 bases between the germline ends. Source study methods: Estimated nucleated cell counts came from reference gene primer amplification. Only in-frame clones appear in the TCRdb table, and some are missing; sequencing was by immunoSEQ multiplex PCR. The DNA was the basis for D and trimming; V, J and clone size are from that table. This sample yields 130,000 to 150,000 clones, of which 84% are seen a single time; around 5% belongs to the top ten. The V and J genes are TRBV3-1 (or the pseudogene TRBV3-2) and TRBJ1-2; TRBD1 is a possible D gene (6 bases). The TCR was taken from a human donor in a cohort sampled during active COVID-19. The source material was peripheral blood. The CDR3: CASSSNRVNYGYTF. CDR3 nucleotide sequence: TGTGCCAGCAGCTCAAACAGGGTTAACTATGGCTACACCTTC.